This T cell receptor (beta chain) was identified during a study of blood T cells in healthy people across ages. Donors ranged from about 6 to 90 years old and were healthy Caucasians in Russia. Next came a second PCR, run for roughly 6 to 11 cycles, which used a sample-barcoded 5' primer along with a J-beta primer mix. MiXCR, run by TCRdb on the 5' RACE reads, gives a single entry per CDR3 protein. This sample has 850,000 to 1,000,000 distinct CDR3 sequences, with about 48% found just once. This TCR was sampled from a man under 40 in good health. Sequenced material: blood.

The CDR3 DNA follows: TGCAGTGCTAGGGAGACCGGGGCAATGTACACTGAAGCTTTCTTT. Encoded protein: CSARETGAMYTEAFF. The rearrangement uses TRBV20-1 and TRBJ1-1; the D gene is possibly TRBD1 (5 bases). Germline CDR1 is DFQATT and CDR2 is SNEGSKA (reference sequence). The CDR3 contains 15 residues. Trimming cost V 3 bases and J 3 bases, with 17 bases left between them.